This TCR beta chain was observed in a study of T cells after yellow fever vaccination. Using its own MiXCR run on the 5' RACE reads, TCRdb lists one record per CDR3 protein. The table records about 340,000 distinct CDR3 sequences, 8.5% to 10% of them present only once. Whole-study findings and limits: Compared with primary, the secondary response was weaker and peaked at day 5, not 15.

On this clonotype: The antigen is undetermined.

The CDR3 covers 15 residues. From germline, CDR1 is ENHRY and CDR2 SYGVKD. J gave up 0 bases and V 9 bases, and 5 bases lay outside the gene matches. The sample consisted of PBMCs, taken on the day of the first yellow fever vaccination. The chain recombines TRBV10-3 with TRBJ1-4; TRBD1 matches 9 bases. The source is a man between 18 and 29 years old who received the YFV17D yellow fever vaccine. The CDR3 nucleotides are TGTGCCATAGGACAGGGGCCTGCAACTAATGAAAAACTGTTTTTT. This gives the protein CAIGQGPATNEKLFF.